Below are 23 T cell receptor beta chains sequenced from a single sample in a study of blood T cell repertoires in COVID-19. The method was immunoSEQ multiplex PCR; TCRdb's version includes in-frame clones alone and lacks a portion of them. The top ten clones hold 1.3% of a sample with under 350,000 clones, around 84% of them seen once. Sequencing was carried out using peripheral blood. The receptors here all came from a man in his sixties or seventies with acute or convalescent COVID-19.

V usage is TRBV7-2 and J usage is TRBJ1-5; D gene uncertain. V gave up 0 bases and J gave up 13 bases, with 19 bases separating them. Germline values: CDR1 SGHTA, CDR2 FQGNSA. The CDR3 is 15 amino acids. CDR3 in amino acids: CASSLAWLTPYNQHF. The CDR3 DNA follows: TGTGCCAGCAGCTTAGCGTGGCTTACACCGTATAATCAGCATTTT.

This clone was seen just once. V is TRBV7-8 and J is TRBJ2-7; TRBD2 agrees at 8 bases. V gave up 2 bases and J gave up 2 bases; unmatched junction bases: 5. The CDR3 consists of 15 residues. Germline V lookup: CDR1 SGHVS, CDR2 FQNEAQ. CDR3 sequence: CASSLRIAGPYEQYF. The CDR3 DNA follows: TGTGCCAGCAGCTTACGGATAGCGGGACCCTACGAGCAGTACTTC. The full variable domain, with the rest looked up from reference TRBV7-8 and TRBJ2-7, is GAGVSQSPRYKVAKRGQDVALRCDPISGHVSLFWYQQALGQGPEFLTYFQNEAQLDKSGLPSDRFFAERPEGSVSTLKIQRTQQEDSAVYLCASSLRIAGPYEQYFGPGTRLTVT.

The CDR3 sequence: CATSRGGQADQPQHF. In DNA form, the CDR3 reads TGTGCCACCAGCAGAGGGGGACAGGCCGACCAGCCCCAGCATTTT. This chain connects TRBV15 to TRBJ1-5; 8 nucleotides match TRBD1. After removal of 1 base from V and 7 bases from J, the junction contained 6 bases not matched to a gene. Germline V lookup: CDR1 LNHNV, CDR2 YYDKDF (reference sequence). The CDR3 runs to 15 residues.

The chain combines TRBV10-1 with TRBJ1-4; 9 positions match TRBD1. The germline V gene has CDR1 WNHNN and CDR2 SYGVQD (reference sequence). V was clipped by 11 bases and J by 0 bases; unmatched bases: 10. The CDR3 is 16 residues long. CDR3 DNA sequence: TGCGCCGGGTTCTCGGGACAGGGCTCAACTAATGAAAAACTGTTTTTT. Translated: CAGFSGQGSTNEKLFF.

This chain connects TRBV18 to TRBJ1-2; D not certain. This CDR3 is 14 amino acids long. V was pared by 6 bases and J by 4 bases, with 15 bases between. Per germline, CDR1 KGHSH and CDR2 LQKENI. CDR3 amino acids: CASSPPSDIYGYTF. The CDR3 nucleotides are TGTGCCAGCTCGCCCCCGAGTGACATCTATGGCTACACCTTC.

The V and J genes are TRBV30 and TRBJ2-2; D gene uncertain. V gave up 4 bases and J gave up 0 bases, with 12 bases separating them. The CDR3 consists of 15 residues. In germline, CDR1 is GTSNPN, CDR2 SVGIG (reference sequence). The CDR3 region is CAWMSGGTNTGELFF. For the CDR3, the DNA is TGTGCCTGGATGTCCGGCGGAACGAACACCGGGGAGCTGTTTTTT.

This chain joins TRBV5-1 and TRBJ1-1; TRBD1 is a possible D gene (6 bases). CDR3 length equals 12 residues. Per germline, CDR1 SGHRS and CDR2 YFSETQ. V lost 1 base, J lost 7 bases, and 8 bases lay in between. The CDR3 DNA reads TGCGCCAGCAGCTTGCAGGGGTATGAAGCTTTCTTT. Protein product: CASSLQGYEAFF.

The chain employs TRBV28 and TRBJ2-2; D unresolved. V was shortened by 3 bases and J by 1 base, with 6 bases between the two germline ends. Germline V gene sequence: CDR1 MDHEN, CDR2 SYDVKM. The CDR3 sequence is 14 residues long. CDR3 region: CASSLGVNTGELFF. In DNA, the CDR3 is TGTGCCAGCAGTTTGGGCGTGAACACCGGGGAGCTGTTTTTT.

The rearrangement joins TRBV5-5 to TRBJ1-1, with D maybe TRBD1 (6 bases). Germline CDR1 and CDR2: SGHKS and YYEKEE (reference sequence). The V end lost 4 bases, the J end lost 3 bases, and 13 bases lay between the germline ends. CDR3 length: 14 amino acids. The CDR3 sequence: CASSVDSGYTEAFF. The CDR3 coding sequence is TGTGCCAGCAGCGTGGACAGCGGGTACACTGAAGCTTTCTTT. Variable domain in full (rest from reference TRBV5-5 and TRBJ1-1): DAGVTQSPTHLIKTRGQQVTLRCSPISGHKSVSWYQQVLGQGPQFIFQYYEKEERGRGNFPDRFSARQFPNYSSELNVNALLLGDSALYLCASSVDSGYTEAFFGQGTRLTVV.

V usage is TRBV7-2 and J usage is TRBJ2-1; D gene ambiguous. V was cut by 3 bases and J by 4 bases, with 7 bases left in between. The CDR3 sequence is 13 residues long. Germline V CDR1 and CDR2: SGHTA, FQGNSA. CDR3 DNA sequence: TGTGCCAGCAGCTTTGAGGCTTACAATGAGCAGTTCTTC. Its translation: CASSFEAYNEQFF. Based on the CDR3 plus reference TRBV7-2 and TRBJ2-1, the full variable domain is GAGVSQSPSNKVTEKGKDVELRCDPISGHTALYWYRQSLGQGLEFLIYFQGNSAPDKSGLPSDRFSAERTGGSVSTLTIQRTQQEDSAVYLCASSFEAYNEQFFGPGTRLTVL.

The chain combines TRBV5-1 with TRBJ2-2; a possible D gene is TRBD1 (5 bases). Germline CDR1 and CDR2: SGHRS and YFSETQ. This CDR3 is 16 amino acids long. Trimming left V 3 bases short and J 5 bases short, with 17 bases between. The CDR3 region is CASSSDSSRGTGELFF. CDR3 DNA sequence: TGCGCCAGCAGCTCCGACAGTTCTAGAGGAACCGGGGAGCTGTTTTTT.

The rearrangement links TRBV27 to TRBJ1-5; no reliable D call. V gave up 9 bases and J gave up 2 bases, with 11 bases separating them. The CDR3 has 13 amino acids. Germline CDR1 reads MNHEY; CDR2 reads SMNVEV (reference sequence). As DNA, the CDR3 is TGTGCCAGTAGGTCAGCGGGCAATCAGCCCCAGCATTTT. Protein product: CASRSAGNQPQHF.

V is TRBV7-6 and J is TRBJ2-3, with 10 bases lining up with TRBD2. This CDR3 is 16 amino acids long. V lost 7 bases and J lost 5; bases outside the gene matches: 12. Germline values: CDR1 SGHVS, CDR2 FNYEAQ. The CDR3 bases are TGTGCCAGCACGGCTAGGCCTAGCGGGGGTGGAGATACGCAGTATTTT. Protein product: CASTARPSGGGDTQYF.

The chain has TRBV4-3 and TRBJ2-3; a possible D gene is TRBD2 (6 bases). The CDR3 contains 18 residues. Germline V lookup: CDR1 LGHNA, CDR2 YSLEER. Trimming cost V 0 bases and J 5 bases, with 21 bases left between them. CDR3 bases: TGCGCCAGCAGCCAAGAGGTCTTAGCGGCGGTGGGTCGAGATACGCAGTATTTT. It specifies CASSQEVLAAVGRDTQYF.

The chain carries TRBV7-8 and TRBJ2-7; TRBD1 is a possible D gene (6 bases). The V end was cut by 2 bases, the J end by 2 bases, with 19 bases between. CDR1 SGHVS and CDR2 FQNEAQ come from the germline V gene. This CDR3 comprises 17 residues. The CDR3 DNA follows: TGTGCCAGCAGCTTACTAAGGGGGAACGGGGCTACCTACGAGCAGTACTTC. Protein sequence: CASSLLRGNGATYEQYF.

This chain connects TRBV4-2 to TRBJ1-5; TRBD1 is a possible D gene (5 bases). The CDR3 is 15 amino acids. Germline V CDR1 and CDR2: LGHNA, YNFKEQ. V lost 0 bases and J 6 bases, leaving 12 bases between the germline ends. The CDR3 region has the DNA TGTGCCAGCAGCCAAGATCAGGGAGCGGGTCAGCCCCAGCATTTT. Protein sequence: CASSQDQGAGQPQHF.

The rearrangement joins TRBV5-4 to TRBJ1-2, with a weak D call TRBD1 (6 bases). The V end was cut by 0 bases, the J end by 0 bases, with 9 bases between. The CDR3 length is 15 residues. The germline V gene encodes CDR1 SGHNT and CDR2 YYREEE (reference sequence). The CDR3 nucleotides read TGTGCCAGCAGCTTGGTCGCAGGGGCTAACTATGGCTACACCTTC. It yields the protein CASSLVAGANYGYTF. The variable domain in full, with the rest retrieved from reference TRBV5-4 and TRBJ1-2, is ETGVTQSPTHLIKTRGQQVTLRCSSQSGHNTVSWYQQALGQGPQFIFQYYREEENGRGNFPPRFSGLQFPNYSSELNVNALELDDSALYLCASSLVAGANYGYTFGSGTRLTVV.

The CDR3 DNA is TGCGCCAGCAGCTTGGATCCAGCGGGACCCACCGGGGAGCTGTTTTTT. Translated, it gives CASSLDPAGPTGELFF. The V gene is TRBV5-1, the J gene TRBJ2-2; 7 bases fit TRBD2. Trimming at V came to 0 bases and at J to 4 bases, leaving 6 bases not matched to a gene. The germline CDR1 and CDR2 sequences are SGHRS and YFSETQ. The length of the CDR3 is 16 residues. The variable domain in full, completed from reference TRBV5-1 and TRBJ2-2, reads KAGVTQTPRYLIKTRGQQVTLSCSPISGHRSVSWYQQTPGQGLQFLFEYFSETQRNKGNFPGRFSGRQFSNSRSEMNVSTLELGDSALYLCASSLDPAGPTGELFFGEGSRLTVL.

V usage is TRBV3-1 (or the pseudogene TRBV3-2) and J usage is TRBJ2-7, with 7 bases identical to TRBD2. The CDR3 has 11 residues. After removal of 5 bases from V and 10 bases from J, the junction contained 5 bases not matched to a gene. Germline V lookup: CDR1 LGHDT, CDR2 YNNKEL (reference sequence). The CDR3 DNA follows: TGTGCCAGCAGCGTAGCGGGTTTTCAGTACTTC. It yields the protein CASSVAGFQYF.

This clone was picked up one time. The chain is built from TRBV7-2 and TRBJ2-7; D is perhaps TRBD2 (6 bases). The CDR3 is 15 residues long. V was cut by 2 bases and J by 3 bases, with 14 bases left in between. CDR1 and CDR2 from the germline V gene are SGHTA and FQGNSA. The CDR3 nucleotides are TGTGCCAGCAGCTTACAACCGGGGCGGGACTACGAGCAGTACTTC. Protein product: CASSLQPGRDYEQYF.

This chain joins TRBV20-1 and TRBJ2-2; 14 bases map to TRBD2. CDR1 is DFQATT, CDR2 SNEGSKA, per germline (reference sequence). This CDR3 contains 19 residues. V shed 3 bases and J 7 bases; nucleotides not matched to a gene: 16. This chain's CDR3 is CSASSSGLAGVDFVGELFF. DNA for the CDR3: TGCAGTGCTAGTTCATCGGGACTAGCGGGAGTTGATTTTGTCGGGGAGCTGTTTTTT.

This clone occurred a few times. Other DNA sequences in this sample translate to the same CDR3. The J gene is TRBJ1-1, the V gene TRBV5-1, with D maybe TRBD1 (5 bases). The CDR3 loop spans 13 amino acids. Trimming stripped 5 bases from V and 1 base from J, with 9 bases between. CDR1 SGHRS and CDR2 YFSETQ come from the germline V gene. The CDR3 sequence: CASSLQENTEAFF. CDR3 sequence (DNA): TGCGCCAGCAGTTTACAGGAGAACACTGAAGCTTTCTTT.

This clone was seen just once. The rearrangement uses TRBV5-5 and TRBJ2-7; 8 nucleotides line up with TRBD2. CDR1 and CDR2 from the germline V gene are SGHKS and YYEKEE (reference sequence). With V trimmed by 4 bases and J by 3 bases, 15 bases remained unmatched. CDR3 length equals 17 residues. The CDR3 bases are TGTGCCAGCAGCCTCAAAGAAACAGGGAGCGGGGGCTACGAGCAGTACTTC. The encoded protein is CASSLKETGSGGYEQYF.